The clone carrying this T cell receptor beta chain was seen only a few times. This record comes from a study of blood T cells in healthy people across ages. The use of a sample-barcoded 5' primer and a J-beta primer mix characterized a second PCR of 7 to 11 cycles. Using its own MiXCR run on the 5' RACE reads, TCRdb lists one record per CDR3 protein. The repertoire holds about 1,400,000 distinct CDR3 sequences, with 42% as singletons. This CDR3 contains 15 residues. CDR1 is MGHDK, CDR2 SYGVNS, per germline. Trimming shortened V by 3 bases and J by 4 bases, and 15 bases separated the two germline ends.

The sequencing input was blood. This clonotype was sampled from a woman aged 18 to 35 in good health. The V and J genes are TRBV25-1 and TRBJ2-5, with TRBD1 as a possible D gene (6 bases). The chain's CDR3 is CASSDPRGPGETQYF. The CDR3 DNA sequence: TGTGCCAGCAGTGATCCCAGGGGCCCTGGAGAGACCCAGTACTTC.